This TCR beta chain is from a study of blood T cell repertoires in COVID-19. About the research overall: Some COVID-19 samples were acute and others convalescent; all came from the United States, Italy and Spain. The analysed material was cDNA or gDNA that came from T cells, B-cell-depleted T cells, or PBMCs.

Original methodology: Estimation of nucleated cell counts relied on the amplification of reference gene primers. Sequenced by immunoSEQ multiplex PCR; TCRdb stores in-frame clones only, minus some. V, J and clone size are taken as reported in that table, and D and trimming were inferred from the DNA itself. The table records approximately 200,000 clones, 75% to 90% of them present only once. This sequence was found in a man aged 25 to 40 with acute or convalescent COVID-19. Sample: peripheral blood.

This CDR3 is CASSLGSGTGTGANVLTF. CDR3 bases: TGTGCCAGCAGCTTAGGTTCGGGGACAGGAACTGGGGCCAACGTCCTGACTTTC. This chain joins TRBV11-3 and TRBJ2-6, with 8 positions matching TRBD1. V trimming: 1 base; J trimming: 2 bases; junction bases outside the gene matches: 7. Germline CDR1 SGHNT, CDR2 YENEEA. CDR3 length equals 18 residues.